The 32 T cell receptor beta chains reported below all come from one sample, sequenced in a study of cytomegalovirus exposure and HLA in healthy donors (dated by TCRdb to between 2016 and 2019). The library was produced with the immunoSEQ multiplex PCR assay. A mixture of 60 forward primers for TCR Vbeta segments and 13 reverse primers for TCR Jbeta segments was used in the multiplex PCR. In TCRdb, the immuneACCESS table is reduced to in-frame sequences with V and J assigned. These tables do not hold every clone; where another copy was compared, an unresolved V gene accounts for under half, and the others remain unexplained. In this sample the table shows some 110,000 clones, roughly four fifths of which occur a single time. The ten largest make up about 16% of the sample. Sequencing was carried out using PBMCs. These receptors were collected from a man aged 45-65 years in good health and CMV-seropositive.

This chain joins TRBV7-9 and TRBJ1-2, with D perhaps matching TRBD1 (5 bases). Germline V CDR1 and CDR2: SEHNR, FQNEAQ (reference sequence). This CDR3 has 12 amino acids. V lost 1 base and J 6 bases, leaving 6 bases between the germline ends. The chain's CDR3 is CASSLGQHGYTF. CDR3 nucleotide sequence: TGTGCCAGCAGCTTAGGACAGCATGGCTACACCTTC.

The chain employs TRBV6-6 and TRBJ1-2, with 7 bases identical to TRBD1. V was clipped by 1 base and J by 5 bases; unmatched bases: 4. The CDR3 contains 14 residues. The germline V gene encodes CDR1 MNHNY and CDR2 SVGAGI (reference sequence). DNA for the CDR3: TGTGCCAGCAGTTACTACGGCAGGGGGTATGGCTACACCTTC. This gives the protein CASSYYGRGYGYTF.

The rearrangement uses TRBV4-2 and TRBJ1-6, with 8 positions matching TRBD1. Germline trimming cut 3 bases from V and 7 bases from J; bases unmatched to any gene: 8. Germline V gene lookup returns CDR1 LGHNA and CDR2 YNFKEQ. This CDR3 comprises 16 residues. The CDR3 nucleotides read TGTGCCAGCAGCCAGACGCAGACAGGGGTAAATTCACCCCTCCACTTT. Translated, it gives CASSQTQTGVNSPLHF.

This chain joins TRBV5-1 and TRBJ2-4; D is undetermined. Germline values: CDR1 SGHRS, CDR2 YFSETQ. The ends were cut back, 0 bases at V and 8 bases at J, with 9 bases in the middle. This CDR3 spans 13 amino acids. The CDR3 bases are TGCGCCAGCAGCTTGGAGGTAGAGGACATTCAGTACTTC. Protein product: CASSLEVEDIQYF.

The rearrangement joins TRBV5-6 to TRBJ2-7; D not certain. This CDR3 contains 12 residues. In germline, CDR1 is SGHDT, CDR2 YYEEEE. Trimming pared 2 bases from V and 3 bases from J, leaving 6 bases between. CDR3 amino acids: CASSFVSYEQYF. CDR3 nucleotide sequence: TGTGCCAGCAGCTTTGTGAGCTACGAGCAGTACTTC.

V is TRBV28 and J is TRBJ2-5; the match to TRBD2 covers 12 bases. Per the germline V gene, CDR1 is MDHEN and CDR2 is SYDVKM. CDR3 length: 15 residues. V shed 6 bases and J 5 bases; nucleotides not matched to a gene: 7. As DNA, the CDR3 is TGTGCCAGCAGGATACCGACTAGCGGGAGTGAGACCCAGTACTTC. It encodes CASRIPTSGSETQYF.

This clone was seen only once. V gene TRBV4-1 combines with J gene TRBJ1-5; a possible D gene is TRBD1 (6 bases). Trimming removed 1 base at V and 7 bases at J, with 14 bases between. Germline CDR1 reads MGHRA; CDR2 reads YSYEKL. The CDR3 is 15 residues long. The CDR3 reads CASSQGPGTQQPQHF. CDR3 sequence (DNA): TGCGCCAGCAGCCAAGGGCCCGGGACACAACAGCCCCAGCATTTT.

This sequence joins TRBV6-1 and TRBJ1-4; TRBD1 might be the D (6 bases). The CDR3 consists of 15 residues. Germline V gene sequence: CDR1 MNHNS, CDR2 SASEGT. Trimming removed 4 bases from V and 4 bases from J, with 13 bases in between. CDR3 DNA sequence: TGTGCCAGCAGTGGTCGTAGGGGGGGTAATGAAAAACTGTTTTTT. Translating it yields CASSGRRGGNEKLFF.

The chain joins TRBV18 to TRBJ1-1, with D possibly TRBD1 on 6 matching bases. The CDR3 length is 15 residues. Trimming took off 3 bases at V and 3 bases at J, with 14 bases between the two ends. CDR1 and CDR2 from the germline V gene are KGHSH and LQKENI. CDR3 DNA sequence: TGTGCCAGCTCACCCCTCCCCCCAGGGGACACTGAAGCTTTCTTT. As protein: CASSPLPPGDTEAFF.

This clone was observed a few times. The gene calls are TRBV5-4 and TRBJ1-2; D call uncertain. Deletions cut 4 bases from V and 1 base from J, with 11 bases between. Germline V gene sequence: CDR1 SGHNT, CDR2 YYREEE (reference sequence). There are 14 residues in the CDR3. This chain's CDR3 is CASSEAEFNYGYTF. The CDR3 coding sequence is TGTGCCAGCAGCGAGGCAGAATTTAACTATGGCTACACCTTC.

This clone was detected a few times. The V and J genes are TRBV19 and TRBJ2-1; no definite D call. Trimming stripped 4 bases from V and 4 bases from J, with 8 bases between. The CDR3 contains 13 residues. Germline loops: CDR1 LNHDA, CDR2 SQIVND (reference sequence). The DNA of the CDR3 is TGTGCCAGTAGTACTGGGCTGTACAATGAGCAGTTCTTC. It yields the protein CASSTGLYNEQFF.

The chain recombines TRBV11-2 with TRBJ1-5; the match to TRBD1 covers 7 bases. The CDR3 is 15 amino acids. V shed 4 bases and J 3 bases; nucleotides not matched to a gene: 6. CDR1 is SGHAT, CDR2 FQNNGV, per germline. The CDR3 protein is CASSSNRGNNQPQHF. CDR3 nucleotides: TGTGCCAGCAGCTCAAACAGGGGAAACAATCAGCCCCAGCATTTT.

J is TRBJ1-2 and V is TRBV19; D remains ambiguous. This CDR3 is built from 13 residues. The germline gives CDR1 LNHDA, CDR2 SQIVND (reference sequence). V lost 5 bases and J lost 1, with 8 bases in between. The chain's CDR3 is CASSPRGNYGYTF. The DNA for the CDR3 is TGTGCCAGTAGTCCTCGGGGTAACTATGGCTACACCTTC.

The V gene is TRBV6-5, the J gene TRBJ2-1; no definite D call. Trimming cost V 2 bases and J 6 bases, with 17 bases left between them. Per the germline V gene, CDR1 is MNHEY and CDR2 is SVGAGI. The CDR3 is 16 amino acids. The CDR3 DNA is TGTGCCAGCAGTTACGAGCCGGCACGGGTATTCAATGAGCAGTTCTTC. This gives the protein CASSYEPARVFNEQFF.

This chain joins TRBV15 and TRBJ2-1, with TRBD2 matching 8 bases. The CDR3 totals 15 residues. After removal of 0 bases from V and 16 bases from J, the junction contained 14 bases not matched to a gene. The germline CDR1 and CDR2 sequences are LNHNV and YYDKDF (reference sequence). CDR3 amino acids: CATSRDLALGGGNFF. As DNA, the CDR3 is TGTGCCACCAGCAGAGATTTGGCCTTGGGCGGGGGGAACTTCTTC.

The CDR3 loop reads CASSRQAEAFF. The CDR3 nucleotides read TGCGCCAGCAGTCGACAGGCAGAAGCTTTCTTT. This rearrangement joins TRBV10-2 to TRBJ1-1; TRBD1 might be the D (6 bases). V was shortened by 5 bases and J by 8 bases, with 9 bases between the two germline ends. This CDR3 has 11 amino acids. Looked up from germline, CDR1 is WSHSY and CDR2 is SAAADI.

This clone was recorded a few times. The rearrangement joins TRBV6-6 to TRBJ2-3; TRBD1 aligns across 10 bases. Germline CDR1 is MNHNY and CDR2 is SVGAGI (reference sequence). The CDR3 extends over 14 amino acids. V shed 10 bases and J 1 base; nucleotides not matched to a gene: 5. The CDR3 is CATGTGVGTDTQYF. CDR3 sequence (DNA): TGTGCCACCGGGACAGGGGTCGGCACAGATACGCAGTATTTT.

The DNA for the CDR3 is TGTGCCAGCAGCAAAGTGGCTAGCGGGTGTCCCCTAGAGACCCAGTACTTC. It specifies CASSKVASGCPLETQYF. The V call is TRBV21-1, the J call TRBJ2-5; the table's D call of TRBD2 was not tested on the DNA. TRBV21-1 is an annotated pseudogene. The CDR3 has 17 residues.

The chain recombines TRBV4-3 with TRBJ2-3; 15 bases line up with TRBD2. The CDR3 sequence is 20 residues long. Germline V gene data show CDR1 as LGHNA and CDR2 as YSLEER. J gave up 0 bases and V 4 bases, and 11 bases lay outside the gene matches. The CDR3 DNA follows: TGCGCCAGCAGCCCCCGAGGACTAGCGGGGGGGATTATAAGCACAGATACGCAGTATTTT. This sequence encodes CASSPRGLAGGIISTDTQYF.

The chain has TRBV11-2 and TRBJ2-5; D possibly corresponds to TRBD1 (5 bases). The closer fit of TRBJ2-7 to the DNA end suggests the J call may be wrong. There are 14 residues in the CDR3. The V gene's germline CDR1 is SGHAT and CDR2 FQNNGV. This chain's CDR3 is CASSTGVLSYEQYF. Here the CDR3 DNA reads TGTGCCAGCAGTACAGGAGTCCTGTCCTACGAGCAGTACTTC.

V is TRBV4-1 and J is TRBJ2-1; 8 bases fit TRBD2. The CDR3 runs 18 residues. Unmatched junction bases numbered 14, after V lost 0 bases and J lost 7 bases. Germline V gene data show CDR1 as MGHRA and CDR2 as YSYEKL. CDR3 in DNA: TGCGCCAGCAGCCAAGATCCCCCCCACAGCGGGAGACGTAATGAGCAGTTCTTC. Translating gives CASSQDPPHSGRRNEQFF.

The chain employs TRBV5-4 and TRBJ2-5, with 16 bases aligning to TRBD2. V dropped 4 bases and J dropped 3; count of bases not matched to a gene: 6. This CDR3 is 17 amino acids long. CDR1 and CDR2 (germline): SGHNT, YYREEE (reference sequence). CDR3 region: CASSGGLAGGPEETQYF. Here the CDR3 DNA reads TGTGCCAGCAGCGGGGGACTAGCGGGAGGGCCGGAAGAGACCCAGTACTTC. Full variable domain (missing parts from reference TRBV5-4 and TRBJ2-5): ETGVTQSPTHLIKTRGQQVTLRCSSQSGHNTVSWYQQALGQGPQFIFQYYREEENGRGNFPPRFSGLQFPNYSSELNVNALELDDSALYLCASSGGLAGGPEETQYFGPGTRLLVL.

The rearrangement joins TRBV6-5 to TRBJ1-2; weak D call: TRBD1 (5 bases). Deletions cut 2 bases from V and 4 bases from J, with 11 bases between. The germline V gene has CDR1 MNHEY and CDR2 SVGAGI. The CDR3 covers 14 residues. Here the CDR3 DNA reads TGTGCCAGCAGTTACCATCAGGGTAGCTATGGCTACACCTTC. Protein sequence: CASSYHQGSYGYTF.

A word on this clone: The identical CDR3 is also encoded by other nucleotide sequences in the sample. J is TRBJ2-5 and V is TRBV5-1; D is possibly TRBD1 (6 bases). CDR3 length: 14 residues. The germline V gene encodes CDR1 SGHRS and CDR2 YFSETQ. V was pared by 0 bases and J by 3 bases, with 9 bases between. CDR3 in amino acids: CASSLVPGEETQYF. The DNA of the CDR3 is TGCGCCAGCAGCTTGGTTCCAGGGGAAGAGACCCAGTACTTC.

The rearrangement uses TRBV5-6 and TRBJ1-2; 8 bases fit TRBD1. The CDR3 is made up of 16 amino acids. V was pared by 0 bases and J by 5 bases, with 9 bases of the junction left unmatched. Germline V CDR1 and CDR2: SGHDT, YYEEEE. This CDR3 is CASSLVGQGNLYGYTF. In DNA form, the CDR3 reads TGTGCCAGCAGCTTGGTTGGACAGGGCAACTTATATGGCTACACCTTC.

The J gene is TRBJ1-2, the V gene TRBV9; D ambiguous. CDR3 length: 13 residues. V was shortened by 4 bases and J by 4 bases, with 11 bases between the two germline ends. CDR1 is SGDLS, CDR2 YYNGEE, per germline. Here the CDR3 DNA reads TGTGCCAGCAGCCCCCGCAACGGCTATGGCTACACCTTC. It translates to CASSPRNGYGYTF. The variable domain in full, with the rest retrieved from reference TRBV9 and TRBJ1-2, is DSGVTQTPKHLITATGQRVTLRCSPRSGDLSVYWYQQSLDQGLQFLIQYYNGEERAKGNILERFSAQQFPDLHSELNLSSLELGDSALYFCASSPRNGYGYTFGSGTRLTVV.

The J gene is TRBJ1-5, the V gene TRBV2; D gene unclear. CDR3 length: 14 residues. V was trimmed by 5 bases and J by 2 bases, leaving 10 bases between them. Germline V gene data show CDR1 as SNHLY and CDR2 as FYNNEI. In DNA, the CDR3 is TGTGCCAGCAGTCAGAACGTTGGCAATCAGCCCCAGCATTTT. It yields the protein CASSQNVGNQPQHF.

V is TRBV5-4 and J is TRBJ2-7, with 10 bases that match TRBD2. The V segment lost 2 bases and the J segment 5 bases; nucleotides outside the gene matches: 10. The CDR3 covers 16 residues. Germline CDR1 SGHNT, CDR2 YYREEE (reference sequence). The chain's CDR3 is CASSFQRVSGGNEQYF. DNA for the CDR3: TGTGCCAGCAGCTTCCAACGGGTTAGCGGGGGGAACGAGCAGTACTTC.

The chain is built from TRBV5-1 and TRBJ1-3; D not certain. CDR3 size: 16 residues. Germline V CDR1 and CDR2: SGHRS, YFSETQ. The ends were cut back, 4 bases at V and 0 bases at J, with 14 bases in the middle. The CDR3 region has the DNA TGCGCCAGCAGCCTGGTCCCCTTTAGCTCTGGAAACACCATATATTTT. It specifies CASSLVPFSSGNTIYF.

The chain recombines TRBV7-2 with TRBJ2-6; tentatively, D is TRBD1 (7 bases). This CDR3 spans 17 amino acids. From germline, CDR1 is SGHTA and CDR2 FQGNSA. The ends were cut back, 3 bases at V and 0 bases at J, with 12 bases in the middle. CDR3 coding DNA: TGTGCCAGCAGCTTGACAGGGAGGACCTCTGGGGCCAACGTCCTGACTTTC. It codes for CASSLTGRTSGANVLTF.

This chain links TRBV28 with TRBJ2-7; 8 bases agree with TRBD1. With 5 bases clipped from V and 5 bases from J, the junction kept 11 bases outside the gene matches. The CDR3 loop spans 15 amino acids. CDR1 is MDHEN and CDR2 is SYDVKM in the germline V gene. The chain's CDR3 is CASSQRQGFVHEQYF. The CDR3, as DNA: TGTGCCAGCAGTCAGAGACAGGGGTTCGTCCACGAGCAGTACTTC.

This clone was recorded once. CDR3 coding DNA: TGTGCCAGCAGCCCAGGACAGGGGAGGTCAGGCACTGAAGCTTTCTTT. Translation: CASSPGQGRSGTEAFF. V is TRBV7-2 and J is TRBJ1-1; 9 bases map to TRBD1. The CDR3 has 16 amino acids. Germline V gives CDR1 SGHTA, CDR2 FQGNSA. With 5 bases clipped from V and 4 bases from J, the junction kept 11 bases outside the gene matches.